One sample yielded the 4 T cell receptor beta chains listed below, sequenced in a study of T cell responses to AZD1222 COVID-19 vaccine. The table came from immunoSEQ multiplex PCR; TCRdb's copy has only in-frame clones and leaves some out. There are approximately 120,000 clones in the sample; around 83% occur only once, and 4.4% lies in the top ten. Sequencing was performed on peripheral blood, taken 28 days after the second AZD1222 dose. Receptors were obtained from an adult who received the AZD1222 COVID-19 vaccine.

The chain has TRBV20-1 and TRBJ1-2; D gene ambiguous. The CDR3 runs to 11 residues. Germline V CDR1 and CDR2: DFQATT, SNEGSKA (reference sequence). Between the trimmed V and J ends, which lost 6 bases and 8 bases, there was a span of 13 bases. The CDR3 reads CSAERSGGYTF. The CDR3 nucleotides are TGCAGTGCCGAACGGTCTGGCGGCTACACCTTC.

This clone was seen just once. The chain recombines TRBV5-4 with TRBJ2-7, with 7 bases identical to TRBD1. Germline CDR1 SGHNT, CDR2 YYREEE (reference sequence). The CDR3 has 15 residues. V shed 3 bases, J shed 5 bases, and the junction held 11 bases outside the gene matches. The CDR3 is CASSSSSRQGHEQYF. CDR3 nucleotide sequence: TGTGCCAGCAGCTCCTCCTCCCGACAGGGCCACGAGCAGTACTTC.

The chain couples TRBV19 to TRBJ2-7; 11 bases are shared with TRBD1. Germline trimming cut 4 bases from V and 4 bases from J; bases unmatched to any gene: 9. The CDR3 totals 16 residues. Germline-derived CDR1 and CDR2 are LNHDA and SQIVND (reference sequence). The CDR3 DNA is TGTGCCAGTAGTAACCTCCGGGGACAGGGGGTTTACGAGCAGTACTTC. It is translated as CASSNLRGQGVYEQYF.

The genes are TRBV5-6 and TRBJ1-5; possibly TRBD1 for D (5 bases). The germline V gene encodes CDR1 SGHDT and CDR2 YYEEEE. Trimming left V 3 bases short and J 0 bases short, with 13 bases between. CDR3 length: 16 residues. The CDR3: CASSSMGPLSNQPQHF. CDR3 nucleotides: TGTGCCAGCAGCTCCATGGGACCGCTTAGCAATCAGCCCCAGCATTTT.